This record covers a single T cell receptor (beta chain). The record originates from a study of blood T cell repertoires in COVID-19. Overall study context: T cells, B-cell-depleted T cells, or PBMCs provided the cDNA or gDNA that served as material.

Study processing details: Reference gene primer amplification gave nucleated cell count estimates. Sequencing was performed with immunoSEQ multiplex PCR; in TCRdb, only in-frame clones are kept and a portion is missing. V and J calls and clone size are as listed in that table; D and trimming were resolved from the DNA. The sample records 110,000 to 150,000 clones, around 73% being singletons. In terms of age and location, participants ranged from roughly 18 to 100 years and lived in fewer than 30 US areas. Symptom resolution, clearance, or two negative PCRs marked the recovered donors of Cohort 3. The CDR3 is 16 amino acids. Germline V gene lookup returns CDR1 MDHEN and CDR2 SYDVKM. J gave up 0 bases and V 4 bases, and 6 bases lay outside the gene matches.

The J gene is TRBJ2-1, the V gene TRBV28, with TRBD2 matching over 7 bases. The sequence was collected from a woman aged 45-65 years who had recovered from COVID-19. The sample was PBMCs or T cells enriched from blood (not recorded which). The CDR3 coding sequence is TGTGCCAGCAGTTCCGTAGCGGGCCGCTCCTACAATGAGCAGTTCTTC. Its translation: CASSSVAGRSYNEQFF.